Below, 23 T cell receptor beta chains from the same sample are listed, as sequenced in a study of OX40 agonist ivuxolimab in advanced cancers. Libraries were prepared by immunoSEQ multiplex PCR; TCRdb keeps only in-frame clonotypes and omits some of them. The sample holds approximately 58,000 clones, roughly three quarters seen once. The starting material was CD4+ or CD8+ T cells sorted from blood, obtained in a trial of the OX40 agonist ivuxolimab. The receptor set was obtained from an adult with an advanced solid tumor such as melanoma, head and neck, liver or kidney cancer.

The CDR3 here is CASSYSGEKLFF. As DNA, the CDR3 is TGTGCCAGCAGTTACTCGGGCGAAAAACTGTTTTTT. The chain joins TRBV6-6 to TRBJ1-4; no firm D call. This CDR3 comprises 12 residues. V was shortened by 0 bases and J by 8 bases, with 4 bases between the two germline ends. CDR1 is MNHNY, CDR2 SVGAGI, per germline (reference sequence).

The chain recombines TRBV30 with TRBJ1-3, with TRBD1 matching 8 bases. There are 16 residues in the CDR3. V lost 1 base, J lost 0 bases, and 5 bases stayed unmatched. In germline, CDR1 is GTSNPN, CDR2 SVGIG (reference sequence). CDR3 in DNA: TGTGCCTGGAGTGGGGACAGGCTGAGCTCTGGAAACACCATATATTTT. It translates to CAWSGDRLSSGNTIYF. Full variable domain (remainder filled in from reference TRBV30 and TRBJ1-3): SQTIHQWPATLVQPVGSPLSLECTVEGTSNPNLYWYRQAAGRGLQLLFYSVGIGQISSEVPQNLSASRPQDRQFILSSKKLLLSDSGFYLCAWSGDRLSSGNTIYFGEGSWLTVV.

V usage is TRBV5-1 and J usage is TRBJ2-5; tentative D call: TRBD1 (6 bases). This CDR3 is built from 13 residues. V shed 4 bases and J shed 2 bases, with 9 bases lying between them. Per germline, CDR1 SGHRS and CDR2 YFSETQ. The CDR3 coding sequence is TGCGCCAGCAGCGCGACAGGTCAAGAGACCCAGTACTTC. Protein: CASSATGQETQYF. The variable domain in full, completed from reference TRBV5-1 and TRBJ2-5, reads KAGVTQTPRYLIKTRGQQVTLSCSPISGHRSVSWYQQTPGQGLQFLFEYFSETQRNKGNFPGRFSGRQFSNSRSEMNVSTLELGDSALYLCASSATGQETQYFGPGTRLLVL.

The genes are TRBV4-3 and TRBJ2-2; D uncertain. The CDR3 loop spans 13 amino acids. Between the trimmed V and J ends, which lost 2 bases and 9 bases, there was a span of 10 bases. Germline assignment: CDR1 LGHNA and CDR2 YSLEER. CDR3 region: CASSQRIMRELFF. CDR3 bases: TGCGCCAGCAGCCAAAGAATTATGAGGGAGCTGTTTTTT.

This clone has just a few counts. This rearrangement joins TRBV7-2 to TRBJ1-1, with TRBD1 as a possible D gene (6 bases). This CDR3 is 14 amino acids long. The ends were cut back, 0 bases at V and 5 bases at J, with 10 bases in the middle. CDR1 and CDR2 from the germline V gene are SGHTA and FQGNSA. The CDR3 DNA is TGTGCCAGCAGCTTAGCGGGGAGGGGGACTGAAGCTTTCTTT. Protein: CASSLAGRGTEAFF.

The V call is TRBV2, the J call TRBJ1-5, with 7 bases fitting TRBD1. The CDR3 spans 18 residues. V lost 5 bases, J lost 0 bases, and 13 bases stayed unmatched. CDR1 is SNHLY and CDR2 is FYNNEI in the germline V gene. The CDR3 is CASSNPGQSPYSNQPQHF. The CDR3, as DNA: TGTGCCAGCAGTAACCCGGGACAGTCTCCCTATAGCAATCAGCCCCAGCATTTT.

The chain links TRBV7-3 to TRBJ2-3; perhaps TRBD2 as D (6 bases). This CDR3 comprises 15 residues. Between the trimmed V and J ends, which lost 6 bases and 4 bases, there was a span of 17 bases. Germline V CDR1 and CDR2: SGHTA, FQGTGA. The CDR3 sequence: CASSLSGVTPDTQYF. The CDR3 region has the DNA TGTGCCAGCAGTCTTAGCGGCGTTACGCCAGATACGCAGTATTTT.

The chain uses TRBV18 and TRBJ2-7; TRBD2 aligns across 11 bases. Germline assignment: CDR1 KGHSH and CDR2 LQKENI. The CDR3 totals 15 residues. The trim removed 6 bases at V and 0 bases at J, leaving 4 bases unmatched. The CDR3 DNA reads TGTGCCAGCTCGACTAGCGGGGCGAGCTCCTACGAGCAGTACTTC. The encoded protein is CASSTSGASSYEQYF. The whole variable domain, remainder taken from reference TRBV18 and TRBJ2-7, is NAGVMQNPRHLVRRRGQEARLRCSPMKGHSHVYWYRQLPEEGLKFMVYLQKENIIDESGMPKERFSAEFPKEGPSILRIQQVVRGDSAAYFCASSTSGASSYEQYFGPGTRLTVT.

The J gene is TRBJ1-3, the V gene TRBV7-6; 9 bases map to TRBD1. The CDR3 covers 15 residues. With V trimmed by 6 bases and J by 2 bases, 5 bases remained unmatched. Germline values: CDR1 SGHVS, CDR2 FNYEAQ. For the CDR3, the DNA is TGTGCCAGCAGTCTCGACAGGGGGGCTGGAAACACCATATATTTT. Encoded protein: CASSLDRGAGNTIYF.

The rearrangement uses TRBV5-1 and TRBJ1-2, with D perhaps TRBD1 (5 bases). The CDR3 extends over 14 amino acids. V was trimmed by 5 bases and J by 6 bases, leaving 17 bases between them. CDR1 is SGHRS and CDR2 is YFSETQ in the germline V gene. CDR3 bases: TGCGCCAGCAGATCAACCCAGGGCGTGAATGGCTACACCTTC. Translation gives CASRSTQGVNGYTF.

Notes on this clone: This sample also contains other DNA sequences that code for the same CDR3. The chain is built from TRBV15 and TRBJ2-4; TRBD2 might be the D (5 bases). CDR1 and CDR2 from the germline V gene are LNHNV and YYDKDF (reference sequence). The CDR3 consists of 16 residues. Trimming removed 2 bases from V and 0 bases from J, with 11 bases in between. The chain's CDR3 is CATSRKEVIAKNIQYF. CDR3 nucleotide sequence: TGTGCCACCAGCAGAAAGGAGGTGATAGCCAAAAACATTCAGTACTTC. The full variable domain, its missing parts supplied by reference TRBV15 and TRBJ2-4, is DAMVIQNPRYQVTQFGKPVTLSCSQTLNHNVMYWYQQKSSQAPKLLFHYYDKDFNNEADTPDNFQSRRPNTSFCFLDIRSPGLGDTAMYLCATSRKEVIAKNIQYFGAGTRLSVL.

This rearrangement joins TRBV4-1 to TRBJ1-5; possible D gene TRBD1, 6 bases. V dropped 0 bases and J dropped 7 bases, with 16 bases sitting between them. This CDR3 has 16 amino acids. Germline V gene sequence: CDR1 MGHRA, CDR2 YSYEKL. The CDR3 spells CASSQESNRARQPQHF. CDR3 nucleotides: TGCGCCAGCAGCCAAGAAAGTAACAGGGCGCGGCAGCCCCAGCATTTT.

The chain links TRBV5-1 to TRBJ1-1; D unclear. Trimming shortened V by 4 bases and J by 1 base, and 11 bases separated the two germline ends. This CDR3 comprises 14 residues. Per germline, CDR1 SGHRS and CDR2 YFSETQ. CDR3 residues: CASSTWEGNTEAFF. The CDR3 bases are TGCGCCAGCAGCACCTGGGAGGGGAACACTGAAGCTTTCTTT.

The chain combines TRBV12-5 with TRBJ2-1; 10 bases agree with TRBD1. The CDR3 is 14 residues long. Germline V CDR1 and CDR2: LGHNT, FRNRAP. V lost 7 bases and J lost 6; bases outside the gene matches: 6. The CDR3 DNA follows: TGTGCTAGTGCCCTACGGACAGGGGGCAATGAGCAGTTCTTC. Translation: CASALRTGGNEQFF. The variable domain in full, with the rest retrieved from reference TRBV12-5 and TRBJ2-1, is DARVTQTPRHKVTEMGQEVTMRCQPILGHNTVFWYRQTMMQGLELLAYFRNRAPLDDSGMPKDRFSAEMPDATLATLKIQPSEPRDSAVYFCASALRTGGNEQFFGPGTRLTVL.

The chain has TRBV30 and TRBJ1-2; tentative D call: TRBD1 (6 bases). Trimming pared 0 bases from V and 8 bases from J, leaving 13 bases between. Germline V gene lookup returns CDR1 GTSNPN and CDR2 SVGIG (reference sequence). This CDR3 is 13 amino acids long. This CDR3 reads CAWSVHRADGYTF. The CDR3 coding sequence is TGTGCCTGGAGTGTACACAGGGCCGACGGCTACACCTTC.

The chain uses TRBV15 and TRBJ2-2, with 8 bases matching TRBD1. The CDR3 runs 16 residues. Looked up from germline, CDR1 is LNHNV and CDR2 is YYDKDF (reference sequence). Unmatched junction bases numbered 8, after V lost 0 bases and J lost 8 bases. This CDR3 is CATSRDRGQVLGELFF. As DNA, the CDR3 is TGTGCCACCAGCAGAGATCGGGGACAGGTCCTAGGGGAGCTGTTTTTT. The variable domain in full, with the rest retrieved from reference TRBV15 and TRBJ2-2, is DAMVIQNPRYQVTQFGKPVTLSCSQTLNHNVMYWYQQKSSQAPKLLFHYYDKDFNNEADTPDNFQSRRPNTSFCFLDIRSPGLGDTAMYLCATSRDRGQVLGELFFGEGSRLTVL.

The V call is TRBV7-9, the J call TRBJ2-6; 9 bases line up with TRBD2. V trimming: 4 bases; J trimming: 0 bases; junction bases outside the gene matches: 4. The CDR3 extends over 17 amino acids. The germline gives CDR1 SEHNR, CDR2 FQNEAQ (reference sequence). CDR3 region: CASSWAGGLSGANVLTF. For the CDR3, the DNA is TGTGCCAGCAGCTGGGCGGGAGGGCTCTCTGGGGCCAACGTCCTGACTTTC.

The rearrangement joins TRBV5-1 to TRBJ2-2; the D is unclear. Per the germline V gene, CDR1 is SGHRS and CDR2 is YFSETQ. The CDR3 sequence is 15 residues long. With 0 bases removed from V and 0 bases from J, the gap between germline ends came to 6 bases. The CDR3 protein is CASSLAPPNTGELFF. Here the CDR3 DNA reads TGCGCCAGCAGCTTGGCCCCCCCGAACACCGGGGAGCTGTTTTTT.

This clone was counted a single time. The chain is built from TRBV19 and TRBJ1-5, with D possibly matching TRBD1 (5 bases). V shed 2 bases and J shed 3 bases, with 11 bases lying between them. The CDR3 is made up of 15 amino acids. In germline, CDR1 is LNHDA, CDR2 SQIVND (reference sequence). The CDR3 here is CASSIKRGPNQPQHF. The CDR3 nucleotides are TGTGCCAGTAGTATAAAAAGGGGCCCCAATCAGCCCCAGCATTTT.

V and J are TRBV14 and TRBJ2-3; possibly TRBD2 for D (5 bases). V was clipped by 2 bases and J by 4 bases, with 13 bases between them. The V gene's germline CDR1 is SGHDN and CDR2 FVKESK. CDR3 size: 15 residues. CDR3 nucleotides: TGTGCCAGCAGCCAACCGGGGTTACGAGCAGATACGCAGTATTTT. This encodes CASSQPGLRADTQYF.

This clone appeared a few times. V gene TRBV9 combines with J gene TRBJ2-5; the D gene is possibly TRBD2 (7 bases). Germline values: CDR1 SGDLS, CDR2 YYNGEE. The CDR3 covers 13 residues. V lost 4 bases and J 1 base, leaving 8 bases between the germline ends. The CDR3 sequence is CASSRGAQETQYF. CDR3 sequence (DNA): TGTGCCAGCAGCCGGGGGGCCCAAGAGACCCAGTACTTC.

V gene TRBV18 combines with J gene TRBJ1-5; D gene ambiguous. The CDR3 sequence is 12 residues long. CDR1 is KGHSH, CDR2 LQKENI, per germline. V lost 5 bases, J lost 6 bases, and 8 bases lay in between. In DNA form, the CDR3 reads TGTGCCAGCTCATCCCCAACTCAGCCCCAGCATTTT. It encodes CASSSPTQPQHF.

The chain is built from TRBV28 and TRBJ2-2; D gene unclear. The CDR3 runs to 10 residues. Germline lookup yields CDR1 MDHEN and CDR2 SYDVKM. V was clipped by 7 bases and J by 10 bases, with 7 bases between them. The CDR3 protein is CASKTEELFF. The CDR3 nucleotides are TGTGCCAGCAAAACGGAGGAGCTGTTTTTT.